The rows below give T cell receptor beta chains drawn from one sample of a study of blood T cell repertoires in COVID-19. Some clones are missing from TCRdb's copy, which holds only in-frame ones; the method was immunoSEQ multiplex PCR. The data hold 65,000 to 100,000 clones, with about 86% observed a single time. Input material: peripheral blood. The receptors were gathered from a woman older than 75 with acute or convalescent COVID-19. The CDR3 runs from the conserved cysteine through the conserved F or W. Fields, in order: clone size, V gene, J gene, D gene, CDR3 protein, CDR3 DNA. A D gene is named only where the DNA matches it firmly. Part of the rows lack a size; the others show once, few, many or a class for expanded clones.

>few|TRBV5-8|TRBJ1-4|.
CASSLHRVNEKLFF
TGTGCCAGCAGCTTGCACAGGGTAAATGAAAAACTGTTTTTT
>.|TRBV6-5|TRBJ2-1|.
CASSGGTGSYNEQFF
TGTGCCAGCAGCGGGGGGACAGGCTCCTACAATGAGCAGTTCTTC
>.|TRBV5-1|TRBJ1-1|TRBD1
CASKEGTGNTEAFF
TGCGCCAGCAAGGAAGGGACAGGGAACACTGAAGCTTTCTTT
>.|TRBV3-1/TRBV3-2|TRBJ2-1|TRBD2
CASSQERTSGNNEQFF
TGTGCCAGCAGCCAAGAACGGACTAGCGGCAACAATGAGCAGTTCTTC
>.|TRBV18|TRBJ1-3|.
CASSPPTGIIGNTIYF
TGTGCCAGCTCACCCCCAACCGGGATAATTGGAAACACCATATATTTT
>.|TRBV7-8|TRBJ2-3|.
CASRSTSQGTLTDTQYF
TGTGCCAGCAGGTCAACTTCCCAGGGGACCCTCACAGATACGCAGTATTTT
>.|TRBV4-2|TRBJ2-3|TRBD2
CASTRGLAGGTDTQYF
TGTGCCAGCACTCGCGGGCTAGCGGGCGGCACAGATACGCAGTATTTT
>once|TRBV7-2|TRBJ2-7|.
CASSLSGYEQYF
TGTGCCAGCAGCTTAAGCGGATACGAGCAGTACTTC
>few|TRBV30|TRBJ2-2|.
CAWRLAGRPGELFF
TGTGCCTGGAGACTGGCGGGAAGGCCCGGGGAGCTGTTTTTT
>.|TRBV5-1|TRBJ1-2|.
CASSLGRGRILTNYGYTF
TGCGCCAGCAGCTTGGGGAGGGGCCGGATCCTTACTAACTATGGCTACACCTTC
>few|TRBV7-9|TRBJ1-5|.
CASSPTPTGSNQPQHF
TGTGCCAGCAGCCCTACCCCGACAGGTAGCAATCAGCCCCAGCATTTT
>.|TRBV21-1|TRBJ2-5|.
CASSKRCWAGAHQETQYF
TGTGCCAGCAGCAAGAGGTGCTGGGCAGGGGCCCACCAAGAGACCCAGTACTTC
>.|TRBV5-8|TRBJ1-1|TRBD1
CASSPGTGRTEAFF
TGTGCCAGCAGCCCGGGGACAGGGCGCACTGAAGCTTTCTTT
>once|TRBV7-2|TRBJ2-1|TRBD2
CASSSTGLGVGNEQFF
TGTGCCAGCAGCTCCACTGGACTAGGAGTGGGCAATGAGCAGTTCTTC
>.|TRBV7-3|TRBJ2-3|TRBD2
CASSLTGASGSPTSTDTQYF
TGTGCCAGCAGCTTAACAGGGGCTAGCGGGAGCCCGACTAGCACAGATACGCAGTATTTT
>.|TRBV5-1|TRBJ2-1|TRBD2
CASSFFASGGANEQFF
TGCGCCAGCAGCTTTTTTGCTAGCGGGGGGGCTAATGAGCAGTTCTTC
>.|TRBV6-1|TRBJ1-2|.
CASSESLKLPEGGYTF
TGTGCCAGCAGTGAAAGCTTGAAGCTCCCCGAGGGTGGCTACACCTTC
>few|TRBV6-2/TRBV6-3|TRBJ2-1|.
CASSYDTGTYNEQFF
TGTGCCAGCAGTTACGATACAGGGACCTACAATGAGCAGTTCTTC
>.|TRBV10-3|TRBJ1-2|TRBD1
CAISDATGLYGYTF
TGTGCCATCAGTGATGCGACAGGGCTCTATGGCTACACCTTC
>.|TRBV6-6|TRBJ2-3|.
CASSQDGGYTDTQYF
TGTGCCAGCAGCCAGGACGGGGGTTACACAGATACGCAGTATTTT
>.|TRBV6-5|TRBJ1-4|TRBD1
CASSSGQANNEKLFF
TGTGCCAGCAGTAGCGGACAGGCCAATAATGAAAAACTGTTTTTT
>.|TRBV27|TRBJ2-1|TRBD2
CASSSLTSGRHNEQFF
TGTGCCAGCAGTTCCTTAACTAGCGGGAGACACAATGAGCAGTTCTTC
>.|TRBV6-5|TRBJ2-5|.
CASSPGLKETQYF
TGTGCCAGCAGTCCGGGACTTAAAGAGACCCAGTACTTC
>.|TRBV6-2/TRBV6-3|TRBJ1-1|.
CASSAPHRGNTEAFF
TGTGCCAGCAGTGCGCCCCATCGGGGGAACACTGAAGCTTTCTTT
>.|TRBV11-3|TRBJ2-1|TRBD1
CASSLRGLGEQFF
TGTGCCAGCAGCTTAAGGGGGCTGGGTGAGCAGTTCTTC
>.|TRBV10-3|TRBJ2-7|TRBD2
CAISESSGSYEQYF
TGTGCCATCAGTGAAAGTAGCGGGTCCTACGAGCAGTACTTC
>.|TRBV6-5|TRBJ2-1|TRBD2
CASERGGGPYNEQFF
TGTGCCAGCGAGCGGGGGGGCGGACCCTACAATGAGCAGTTCTTC
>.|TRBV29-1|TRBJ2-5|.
CSVGRGETQYF
TGCAGCGTTGGGCGAGGAGAGACCCAGTACTTC
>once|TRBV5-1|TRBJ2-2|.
CASSEAVNTGELFF
TGCGCCAGCTCGGAGGCTGTGAACACCGGGGAGCTGTTTTTT
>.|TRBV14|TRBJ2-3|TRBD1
CASSPRTGARTDTQYF
TGTGCCAGCAGCCCCCGGACAGGGGCCCGCACAGATACGCAGTATTTT
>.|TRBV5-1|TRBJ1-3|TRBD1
CASSLDRAGNTIYF
TGCGCCAGCAGCCTAGACAGGGCTGGAAACACCATATATTTT
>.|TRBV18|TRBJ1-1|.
CASSPKQGNTEAFF
TGTGCCAGCTCACCAAAACAGGGAAACACTGAAGCTTTCTTT
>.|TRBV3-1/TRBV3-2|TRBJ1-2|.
CASSPTANYGYTF
TGTGCCAGCAGCCCGACTGCTAACTATGGCTACACCTTC
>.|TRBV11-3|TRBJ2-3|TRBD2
CASSLGGRGTDTQYF
TGTGCCAGCAGCTTGGGCGGGAGGGGCACAGATACGCAGTATTTT
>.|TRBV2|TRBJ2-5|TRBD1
CASNPGQRQETQYF
TGTGCCAGCAACCCGGGACAGAGACAAGAGACCCAGTACTTC
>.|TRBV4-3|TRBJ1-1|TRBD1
CASSLRSTGVTEAFF
TGCGCCAGCAGCCTCCGAAGTACAGGGGTGACTGAAGCTTTCTTT
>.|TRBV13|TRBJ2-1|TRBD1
CASSLGTGYDNEQFF
TGTGCCAGCAGCCTCGGGACAGGGTACGACAATGAGCAGTTCTTC
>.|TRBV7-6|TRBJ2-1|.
CASSLAGGSPNEQFF
TGTGCCAGCAGCTTAGCTGGCGGGTCCCCCAATGAGCAGTTCTTC
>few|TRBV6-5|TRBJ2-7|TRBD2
CASSLMGGGSNEQYF
TGTGCCAGCAGCCTTATGGGAGGCGGGAGTAACGAGCAGTACTTC
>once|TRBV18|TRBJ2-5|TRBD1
CASSPGQGPETQYF
TGTGCCAGCTCACCAGGACAGGGACCAGAGACCCAGTACTTC